This T cell receptor (beta chain) was retrieved from a study of T-cell reconstitution after alpha-beta-depleted transplantation in children. Findings of the study overall: Diversity and T-cell counts at one year after transplant derived mostly from new T cells.

This clonotype was observed many times. Its antigen is not identified. In germline, CDR1 is DFQATT, CDR2 SNEGSKA (reference sequence). The CDR3 consists of 11 residues. V lost 6 bases and J lost 3, with 7 bases in between. The library targeted TCRbeta and was prepared with unique molecular identifiers. Via MiXCR, TCRdb re-called the PCR reads, giving one row per CDR3 protein. The table shows 300,000 to 400,000 distinct CDR3 sequences, with 15% to 20% occurring only once. The material sequenced was PBMCs, mostly from graft donor cells, taken 360 days after TCRalphabeta/CD19-depleted stem cell transplant. The chain carries TRBV20-1 and TRBJ2-3; D unresolved. This TCR was sampled from a male patient between 2 and 10 years old who had a stem cell transplant for acute lymphoblastic leukemia, so the T cells may come from the graft donor. The CDR3 loop is CSALRTDTQYF. CDR3 nucleotides: TGCAGTGCCCTACGGACAGATACGCAGTATTTT.